This entry features one TCR beta chain sequence. The data stem from a study of T cell changes during pregnancy in multiple sclerosis. With 4 bases removed from V and 5 bases from J, the gap between germline ends came to 15 bases. The CDR3 is 14 amino acids. Looked up from germline, CDR1 is SGDLS and CDR2 is YYNGEE. Assay used: immunoSEQ multiplex PCR; TCRdb lists only in-frame clones, some missing. The sample includes around 80,000 clones, around 90% seen only once; the top ten take roughly 1.4%. This TCR was sampled from a female donor with multiple sclerosis, enrolled in a pregnancy study. The rearrangement joins TRBV9 to TRBJ1-1, with D unresolved. This specimen was peripheral blood, taken before pregnancy. CDR3 protein: CASSSNPGGTEAFF. The CDR3 DNA reads as TGTGCCAGCAGCTCCAACCCCGGAGGAACTGAAGCTTTCTTT.